Below are 8 T cell receptor beta chains sequenced from a single sample in a study of blood T cells in healthy people across ages (dated by TCRdb to the mid-2010s). The receptor library was made with 5' RACE. This sample was sequenced with an Illumina HiSeq 2500. A second about 6 to 11 cycle PCR used a sample-barcoded 5' primer and a J-beta primer mix. TCRdb ran its own pipeline on the public reads, namely fastp trimming at Q25 and MiXCR clone calling, and kept in-frame beta chains. Identical CDR3 proteins give one entry, which carries the most common genes and DNA. For this sample there are fewer than 700,000 distinct CDR3 sequences; 35% to 50% appear just once. Clones ranked in the top ten supply approximately 29% of the sample. The specimen was blood. The receptors originated from a man of 80 years or more in good health.

V and J are TRBV27 and TRBJ2-4; a possible D gene is TRBD1 (6 bases). The J call may not be correct, given that the DNA end is closer to TRBJ2-5. The CDR3 loop spans 12 amino acids. Germline V gene data show CDR1 as MNHEY and CDR2 as SMNVEV (reference sequence). CDR3 nucleotide sequence: TGTGCCAGCAGTCCCCAGGGGTGGACCCAGTACTTC. Protein sequence: CASSPQGWTQYF.

V usage is TRBV11-2 and J usage is TRBJ2-3; D unresolved. Trimming left V 2 bases short and J 6 bases short, with 12 bases between. The CDR3 runs to 14 residues. Germline V gene sequence: CDR1 SGHAT, CDR2 FQNNGV. CDR3 loop: CASSLNRFGDTQYF. The CDR3 DNA sequence: TGTGCCAGCAGCTTAAATAGATTCGGGGATACGCAGTATTTT.

This clonotype came up many times. The chain is built from TRBV20-1 and TRBJ2-7, with a tentative D call TRBD1 (7 bases). This CDR3 is 15 amino acids long. The V and J ends lost 6 bases and 1 base respectively, with 19 bases between them. Looked up from germline, CDR1 is DFQATT and CDR2 is SNEGSKA (reference sequence). The CDR3 nucleotides are TGCAGTGCAACCCCTGCGGCAGGGGGGTCCTACGAGCAGTACTTC. It specifies CSATPAAGGSYEQYF.

The genes are TRBV6-6 and TRBJ2-3, with 10 bases lining up with TRBD2. Germline V gives CDR1 MNHNY, CDR2 SVGAGI (reference sequence). The CDR3 runs 14 residues. Trimming took 6 bases from V and 6 from J; bases not matched to a gene: 6. The CDR3 sequence: CASSQREGRDTQYF. As DNA, the CDR3 is TGTGCCAGCAGCCAGCGGGAGGGCCGCGATACGCAGTATTTT.

The table lists this clonotype with many counts. The chain joins TRBV10-3 to TRBJ2-6; D remains ambiguous. There are 14 residues in the CDR3. CDR1 and CDR2 from the germline V gene are ENHRY and SYGVKD. V gave up 8 bases and J gave up 0 bases, with 8 bases separating them. CDR3 nucleotide sequence: TGTGCCATCTCTCCCGTCTCTGGGGCCAACGTCCTGACTTTC. Its protein is CAISPVSGANVLTF.

This clonotype occurred many times. V usage is TRBV6-6 and J usage is TRBJ2-7; D might be TRBD1 (6 bases). The V end was cut by 10 bases, the J end by 3 bases, with 22 bases between. CDR1 MNHNY and CDR2 SVGAGI come from the germline V gene (reference sequence). This CDR3 comprises 15 residues. CDR3 nucleotide sequence: TGTGCCACCAAATTACTGGACAGAGGAAACTACGAGCAGTACTTC. It specifies CATKLLDRGNYEQYF.

J is TRBJ1-4 and V is TRBV11-2; D is undetermined. Germline values: CDR1 SGHAT, CDR2 FQNNGV. The CDR3 loop spans 15 amino acids. V was shortened by 5 bases and J by 4 bases, with 14 bases between the two germline ends. CDR3 nucleotide sequence: TGTGCCAGCAGCACCGAGGGCGCGAGTAATGAAAAACTGTTTTTT. This codes for CASSTEGASNEKLFF.

The chain employs TRBV12-3 or TRBV12-4 and TRBJ2-3; 12 positions agree with TRBD2. V lost 6 bases, J lost 0 bases, and 7 bases stayed unmatched. The CDR3 spans 17 residues. The CDR3 DNA follows: TGTGCCAGCAGCCAGACTAGCGGGAGCTCTAGCACAGATACGCAGTATTTT. As protein: CASSQTSGSSSTDTQYF.